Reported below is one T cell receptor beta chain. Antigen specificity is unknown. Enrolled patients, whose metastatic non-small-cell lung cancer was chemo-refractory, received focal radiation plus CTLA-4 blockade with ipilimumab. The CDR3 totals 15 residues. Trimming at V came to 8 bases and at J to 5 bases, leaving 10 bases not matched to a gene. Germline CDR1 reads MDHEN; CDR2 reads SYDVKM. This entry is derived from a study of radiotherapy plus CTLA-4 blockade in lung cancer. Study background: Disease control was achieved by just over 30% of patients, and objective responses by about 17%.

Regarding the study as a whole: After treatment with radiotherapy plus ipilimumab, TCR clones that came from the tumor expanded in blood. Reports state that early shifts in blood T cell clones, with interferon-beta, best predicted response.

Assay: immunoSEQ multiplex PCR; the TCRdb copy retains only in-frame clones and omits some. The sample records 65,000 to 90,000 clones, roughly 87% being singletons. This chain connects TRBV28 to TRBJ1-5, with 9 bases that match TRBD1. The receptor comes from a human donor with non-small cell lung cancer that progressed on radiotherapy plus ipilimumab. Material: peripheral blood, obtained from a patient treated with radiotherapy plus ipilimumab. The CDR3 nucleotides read TGTGCCAGCGGAACAACAGGGGGCGGTCATCAGCCCCAGCATTTT. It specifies CASGTTGGGHQPQHF.